Below are 17 T cell receptor beta chains sequenced from a single sample in a study of blood T cell repertoires in COVID-19. Assay used: immunoSEQ multiplex PCR; TCRdb lists only in-frame clones, some missing. The sample shows roughly 300,000 clones, about 89% of them seen only once. Source material: PBMCs or T cells enriched from blood (not recorded which). These receptors were collected from a woman aged 25 to 39 who had recovered from COVID-19.

This rearrangement joins TRBV2 to TRBJ2-3; TRBD2 is a possible D gene (5 bases). The V end was cut by 6 bases, the J end by 0 bases, with 28 bases between. This CDR3 spans 20 amino acids. Germline values: CDR1 SNHLY, CDR2 FYNNEI. The CDR3 coding sequence is TGTGCCAGCAGCCGACCGATTACTAAGACTATCATCCCGAGCACAGATACGCAGTATTTT. It specifies CASSRPITKTIIPSTDTQYF. Using reference TRBV2 and TRBJ2-3 for the parts outside the CDR3, the full variable domain is EPEVTQTPSHQVTQMGQEVILRCVPISNHLYFYWYRQILGQKVEFLVSFYNNEISEKSEIFDDQFSVERPDGSNFTLKIRSTKLEDSAMYFCASSRPITKTIIPSTDTQYFGPGTRLTVL.

V usage is TRBV19 and J usage is TRBJ2-5; 9 bases align to TRBD1. Per germline, CDR1 LNHDA and CDR2 SQIVND (reference sequence). The V gene end was trimmed by 3 bases and the J gene end by 5 bases; junction bases not matched to a gene: 4. This CDR3 has 14 amino acids. Here the CDR3 reads CASSIGTGWETQYF. Written as DNA, the CDR3 is TGTGCCAGTAGTATCGGGACAGGGTGGGAGACCCAGTACTTC.

This clone has only one observation. The chain employs TRBV6-5 and TRBJ2-2; no definite D call. Trimming took off 7 bases at V and 4 bases at J, with 10 bases between the two ends. The CDR3 runs to 13 residues. Germline assignment: CDR1 MNHEY and CDR2 SVGAGI. The CDR3: CASKMESTGELFF. The CDR3, as DNA: TGTGCCAGCAAGATGGAGAGCACCGGGGAGCTGTTTTTT.

V and J are TRBV19 and TRBJ2-3; the match to TRBD2 covers 8 bases. CDR1 LNHDA and CDR2 SQIVND come from the germline V gene (reference sequence). This CDR3 comprises 15 residues. V gave up 7 bases and J gave up 0 bases; unmatched junction bases: 6. The CDR3 coding sequence is TGTGCCAGTAAACCAAGCGGGGGTAGCACAGATACGCAGTATTTT. Its protein is CASKPSGGSTDTQYF.

The chain couples TRBV7-2 to TRBJ2-7, with 7 bases lining up with TRBD1. Germline values: CDR1 SGHTA, CDR2 FQGNSA. CDR3 length equals 16 residues. Germline trimming cut 5 bases from V and 0 bases from J; bases unmatched to any gene: 10. CDR3: CASSIDGQEFSYEQYF. The CDR3, as DNA: TGTGCCAGCAGCATAGATGGACAGGAGTTCTCCTACGAGCAGTACTTC.

The chain combines TRBV2 with TRBJ1-1, with TRBD1 matching 8 bases. Germline-derived CDR1 and CDR2 are SNHLY and FYNNEI. This CDR3 spans 13 amino acids. V trimming: 7 bases; J trimming: 5 bases; junction bases outside the gene matches: 6. As DNA, the CDR3 is TGTGCCAGCATCGGACAGGGTCGTACTGAAGCTTTCTTT. Translated: CASIGQGRTEAFF.

This clone has only a few counts. The chain couples TRBV13 to TRBJ1-2; 7 bases agree with TRBD1. The germline V gene has CDR1 PRHDT and CDR2 FYEKMQ (reference sequence). This CDR3 region has 16 residues. With V trimmed by 7 bases and J by 8 bases, 19 bases remained unmatched. CDR3 nucleotide sequence: TGTGCCAGCACCTTCACAGGACCGTACAGGGGAGGCGGCTACACCTTC. It yields the protein CASTFTGPYRGGGYTF.

V and J are TRBV18 and TRBJ1-1; no clear D gene. The CDR3 has 16 residues. The germline CDR1 and CDR2 sequences are KGHSH and LQKENI. V was clipped by 3 bases and J by 5 bases, with 19 bases between them. The CDR3 bases are TGTGCCAGCTCACCCGGAGTCGGGTCCGGGTGGACTGAAGCTTTCTTT. Residues: CASSPGVGSGWTEAFF.

This chain connects TRBV28 to TRBJ2-5; TRBD1 might be the D (6 bases). This CDR3 region has 13 residues. Germline V gene sequence: CDR1 MDHEN, CDR2 SYDVKM. V was pared by 7 bases and J by 3 bases, with 12 bases between. This chain's CDR3 is CASTHGQKETQYF. CDR3 nucleotides: TGTGCCAGCACCCACGGACAGAAAGAGACCCAGTACTTC.

The chain combines TRBV6-5 with TRBJ1-1; possibly TRBD1 for D (5 bases). The V gene lost 0 bases and the J gene lost 11 bases, with 10 bases spanning the gap. The germline V gene encodes CDR1 MNHEY and CDR2 SVGAGI. The CDR3 is made up of 12 amino acids. The DNA of the CDR3 is TGTGCCAGCAGTTACTCGGCAGGGAGGGCTTTCTTT. This encodes CASSYSAGRAFF.

The chain couples TRBV11-2 to TRBJ1-1; 8 bases line up with TRBD1. Germline V gene lookup returns CDR1 SGHAT and CDR2 FQNNGV. CDR3 length equals 15 residues. Trimming removed 4 bases from V and 4 bases from J; junction bases left unmatched: 8. DNA of the CDR3: TGTGCCAGCAGCTCGGACAGGGAATGGGGCACTGAAGCTTTCTTT. Its translation is CASSSDREWGTEAFF.

The chain carries TRBV10-3 and TRBJ2-7; D may be TRBD2 (7 bases). There are 16 residues in the CDR3. Germline V gene data show CDR1 as ENHRY and CDR2 as SYGVKD. V lost 10 bases and J lost 2, with 24 bases in between. CDR3 in amino acids: CATAGFGGPLTYEQYF. As DNA, the CDR3 is TGTGCCACCGCGGGGTTCGGGGGGCCTTTGACCTACGAGCAGTACTTC.

This clone was seen once. The gene calls are TRBV27 and TRBJ2-4; TRBD2 agrees at 8 bases. With 5 bases clipped from V and 9 bases from J, the junction kept 9 bases outside the gene matches. CDR3 length equals 14 residues. From germline, CDR1 is MNHEY and CDR2 SMNVEV (reference sequence). CDR3 DNA: TGTGCCAGCAGTCTCGGGGGGGCCGGGGCCATTCAGTACTTC. This gives the protein CASSLGGAGAIQYF.

The chain uses TRBV6-1 and TRBJ2-7; TRBD1 aligns across 7 bases. The germline CDR1 and CDR2 sequences are MNHNS and SASEGT. The CDR3 runs to 16 residues. Trimming took 0 bases from V and 0 from J; bases not matched to a gene: 5. The CDR3 DNA sequence: TGTGCCAGCAGTGAAGCCCAGACAGGGAGCTCCTACGAGCAGTACTTC. Its translation is CASSEAQTGSSYEQYF.

The chain employs TRBV10-3 and TRBJ1-2; TRBD1 matches 7 bases. The CDR3 covers 14 residues. With 4 bases clipped from V and 4 bases from J, the junction kept 6 bases outside the gene matches. CDR1 and CDR2 (germline): ENHRY, SYGVKD. For the CDR3, the DNA is TGTGCCATCAGTGCGGACAGGCCACCCTATGGCTACACCTTC. This codes for CAISADRPPYGYTF.

A few counts support this clone. The chain is built from TRBV9 and TRBJ2-7; 9 positions match TRBD2. The CDR3 totals 15 residues. Unmatched junction bases numbered 3, after V lost 0 bases and J lost 2 bases. Germline loops: CDR1 SGDLS, CDR2 YYNGEE. For the CDR3, the DNA is TGTGCCAGCAGCGTAGCGGCTAGCGGGGCCTACGAGCAGTACTTC. This translates into CASSVAASGAYEQYF.

The rearrangement links TRBV5-1 to TRBJ1-6; D not resolved. The CDR3 totals 17 residues. The V and J ends lost 0 bases and 7 bases respectively, with 17 bases between them. Germline V CDR1 and CDR2: SGHRS, YFSETQ. The CDR3 loop reads CASSLGPGGGDNSPLHF. DNA of the CDR3: TGCGCCAGCAGCTTGGGGCCGGGCGGAGGCGACAATTCACCCCTCCACTTT.